The rows below give T cell receptor beta chains drawn from one sample of a study of blood T cell repertoires in COVID-19. Method: immunoSEQ multiplex PCR; TCRdb's copy keeps in-frame clones and lacks some. The sample includes over 120,000 clones, over 80% of them seen just once. What was sequenced was PBMCs or T cells enriched from blood (not recorded which). The source is a man between 60 and 75 years old who had recovered from COVID-19. CDR3s include the opening cysteine and the closing phenylalanine or tryptophan. D genes are given only for firm matches. Expanded clones are given a class, and other clones once, few, many or no size at all.

clone size	D gene	V gene	J gene	CDR3 DNA	CDR3 protein
.	TRBD1	TRBV27	TRBJ1-2	TGTGCCAGCAGTCCGGACAGGGAGGGTGGCTACACCTTC	CASSPDREGGYTF
.	TRBD1	TRBV5-4	TRBJ2-5	TGTGCCAGCAGCTCACCGGGACAGGGTTTTCAAGAGACCCAGTACTTC	CASSSPGQGFQETQYF
.	TRBD2	TRBV5-1	TRBJ2-5	TGCGCCAGCAGCTTGATGGCGAGCGGGACAGAGACCCAGTACTTC	CASSLMASGTETQYF
.	TRBD1	TRBV25-1	TRBJ1-4	TGTGCCAGCGACCGGGACAGTGCAACTAATGAAAAACTGTTTTTT	CASDRDSATNEKLFF
.	.	TRBV3-1/TRBV3-2	TRBJ2-7	TGTGCCAGCAGCCAATCGACAGTTTCCTACGAGCAGTACTTC	CASSQSTVSYEQYF
.	TRBD2	TRBV7-2	TRBJ2-1	TGTGCCAGCAGACCAATAGCGGGAGGATACAATGAGCAGTTCTTC	CASRPIAGGYNEQFF
.	.	TRBV6-5	TRBJ1-1	TGTGCCAGCAGCCGCGACAGAACTACCACTGAAGCTTTCTTT	CASSRDRTTTEAFF
.	TRBD2	TRBV10-3	TRBJ2-7	TGTGCCATCGGGAGCGGGGACTACGAGCAGTACTTC	CAIGSGDYEQYF
.	TRBD2	TRBV5-1	TRBJ2-1	TGCGCCAGCAGCTTGGGCGGGAGTGGGCAGTTCTTC	CASSLGGSGQFF
.	.	TRBV5-6	TRBJ1-1	TGTGCCAGCACCATCCTGGGGCGGGAGGGAAACATGAACACTGAAGCTTTCTTT	CASTILGREGNMNTEAFF
.	.	TRBV5-5	TRBJ2-7	TGTGCCAGCAGCTTGCTTGAGGGTATCGGCTCCTACGAGCAGTACTTC	CASSLLEGIGSYEQYF
.	TRBD1	TRBV24-1	TRBJ1-2	TGTGCCACCAGTGAAGTAGGACAGGGGGAAAATGGCTACACCTTC	CATSEVGQGENGYTF
.	TRBD2	TRBV28	TRBJ2-7	TGTGCCAGCAGTGCGCCTAGCGGGTTCTACTACGAGCAGTACTTC	CASSAPSGFYYEQYF
once	.	TRBV29-1	TRBJ2-1	TGCAGCGTTGTAGGACACGGTTTTGATGAGCAGTTCTTC	CSVVGHGFDEQFF
.	.	TRBV3-1/TRBV3-2	TRBJ2-1	TGTGCCAGCAGCCAAGAAGATCCCCGGGATGAGCAGTTCTTC	CASSQEDPRDEQFF
once	TRBD1	TRBV19	TRBJ1-1	TGTGCCAGCCACCCTGGGACAGTGTTCCTGGACACTGAAGCTTTCTTT	CASHPGTVFLDTEAFF
.	TRBD1	TRBV2	TRBJ2-1	TGTGCCATCATCCGGGACAGGGCCTTCAATGAGCAGTTCTTC	CAIIRDRAFNEQFF
.	.	TRBV28	TRBJ1-5	TGTGCCAGCAGTTCTTTGTCAGGTAGCAATCAGCCCCAGCATTTT	CASSSLSGSNQPQHF
.	.	TRBV9	TRBJ1-1	TGTGCCAGCAGCGTGGGACATCGGAACACTGAAGCTTTCTTT	CASSVGHRNTEAFF
.	.	TRBV28	TRBJ1-6	TGTGCCAGCAGCCGTGACATCGCCACTTCACCCCTCCACTTT	CASSRDIATSPLHF
few	.	TRBV19	TRBJ1-1	TGTGCCAGTAGTCGATGGACAAATAAGGGGGACACTGAAGCTTTCTTT	CASSRWTNKGDTEAFF
.	TRBD1	TRBV19	TRBJ1-4	TGTGCCAGTAGGAACCGGGGACAGGGTGGTGAAAAACTGTTTTTT	CASRNRGQGGEKLFF
.	TRBD2	TRBV5-4	TRBJ2-1	TGTGCCAGCAGCTTACCAGCGGGAGGGTATGGTGAGCAGTTCTTC	CASSLPAGGYGEQFF
.	TRBD2	TRBV24-1	TRBJ2-1	TGTGCCACCAGTGACCCGGGGGGGTCCGGCAATGAGCAGTTCTTC	CATSDPGGSGNEQFF
.	TRBD2	TRBV11-2	TRBJ2-1	TGTGCCAGCAGCTTAGGGACTAGCCGATCCAATGAGCAGTTCTTC	CASSLGTSRSNEQFF
.	TRBD2	TRBV3-1/TRBV3-2	TRBJ2-1	TGTGCCAGCACCCTATCTAGCGGATACAATGAGCAGTTCTTC	CASTLSSGYNEQFF
.	.	TRBV27	TRBJ2-2	TGTGCCAGCAGGTCCCTCCTTACCGGGGAGCTGTTTTTT	CASRSLLTGELFF
.	TRBD2	TRBV11-2	TRBJ2-1	TGTGCCAGCAGAACCAATTTAGCGGGGGCGTACAATGAGCAGTTCTTC	CASRTNLAGAYNEQFF
once	.	TRBV13	TRBJ1-1	TGTGCCAGCAGCTTATTGGCTGCAGGGACTGAAGCTTTCTTT	CASSLLAAGTEAFF
.	.	TRBV7-9	TRBJ1-5	TGTGCCAGCAGCCCAGGGTACGGCAATCAGCCCCAGCATTTT	CASSPGYGNQPQHF
.	TRBD1	TRBV7-9	TRBJ2-4	TGTGCCAGCAGCTTCGACAGGGATCTAGACATTCAGTACTTC	CASSFDRDLDIQYF
.	.	TRBV2	TRBJ2-7	TGTGCCAGCAGGCAGGGTTCTTGGGACGAGCAGTACTTC	CASRQGSWDEQYF
.	.	TRBV23-1	TRBJ2-1	TGCGCCAGCAGTCAAATGCCCCTGGGGACACCCGTCTACAATGAGCAGTTCTTC	CASSQMPLGTPVYNEQFF
.	.	TRBV27	TRBJ1-3	TGTGCCAGCAGTACCCGGTTGAGCTCTGGAAACACCATATATTTT	CASSTRLSSGNTIYF
.	.	TRBV19	TRBJ2-5	TGTGCCAGTAGTATCGCACAGGGGGGGGAGACCCAGTACTTC	CASSIAQGGETQYF
.	.	TRBV28	TRBJ1-4	TGTGCCAGCAGTGGGAACAGGGCTATCGAAAAACTGTTTTTT	CASSGNRAIEKLFF
.	.	TRBV7-8	TRBJ2-3	TGTGCCAGCAGCCAGGGAGGAAGAACAGATACGCAGTATTTT	CASSQGGRTDTQYF
.	.	TRBV6-1	TRBJ2-1	TGTGCCAGCAGTGAAGTCGCGGGTCCAAATGAGCAGTTCTTC	CASSEVAGPNEQFF
.	.	TRBV6-5	TRBJ1-4	TGTGCCAGCAGGGCCGAAAAACTGTTTTTT	CASRAEKLFF
.	.	TRBV3-1/TRBV3-2	TRBJ1-6	TGTGCCAGCAGCCCAGGGTATAATTCACCCCTCCACTTT	CASSPGYNSPLHF
few	.	TRBV7-9	TRBJ2-1	TGTGCCAGCAGCTTACTCGGAACGGGTCACTTATACAATGAGCAGTTCTTC	CASSLLGTGHLYNEQFF
.	TRBD2	TRBV4-2	TRBJ2-3	TGTGCCAGCAGCCAAGATTCGGCTAGCGGGGCCACAGATACGCAGTATTTT	CASSQDSASGATDTQYF
.	TRBD1	TRBV28	TRBJ1-2	TGTGCCAGCAGACGACAGGGACCCTATGGCTACACCTTC	CASRRQGPYGYTF
.	.	TRBV27	TRBJ2-1	TGTGCCAGCAGTTTTTCAAGACAGGTTTACAATGAGCAGTTCTTC	CASSFSRQVYNEQFF
.	TRBD2	TRBV5-6	TRBJ2-2	TGTGCCAGCAGCCCTAGCGGACCTAACACCGGGGAGCTGTTTTTT	CASSPSGPNTGELFF
.	TRBD2	TRBV11-2	TRBJ2-3	TGTGCCAGCAGCTTAAACGGGAGGGGGACGGATACGCAGTATTTT	CASSLNGRGTDTQYF
.	.	TRBV30	TRBJ2-7	TGTGCCTGGAGTACACTTGGCGGGATCTCCTACGAGCAGTACTTC	CAWSTLGGISYEQYF
.	.	TRBV7-8	TRBJ2-1	TGTGCCAGCAGCTTTCGGAGCTCCTACAATGAGCAGTTCTTC	CASSFRSSYNEQFF
.	.	TRBV7-9	TRBJ1-5	TGTGCCAGCAGCCCAGACACGGGCAGGGTAAATCAGCCCCAGCATTTT	CASSPDTGRVNQPQHF